Presented here are 24 T cell receptor beta chains from one specimen sequenced in a study of T cell responses to AZD1222 COVID-19 vaccine. Repertoires were generated with immunoSEQ multiplex PCR, while TCRdb's copy carries only in-frame clones and drops some. Of about 270,000 clones in the sample, approximately 94% were seen once. This specimen was peripheral blood, taken 28 days after the second AZD1222 dose. The source of these receptors is an adult who received the AZD1222 COVID-19 vaccine.

The chain combines TRBV5-1 with TRBJ1-6; the match to TRBD1 covers 7 bases. With 4 bases clipped from V and 6 bases from J, the junction kept 10 bases outside the gene matches. The CDR3 is 16 amino acids. Germline CDR1 reads SGHRS; CDR2 reads YFSETQ. As DNA, the CDR3 is TGCGCCAGCAGCGTATCTCATGGGACAGCTAATTCACCCCTCCACTTT. This codes for CASSVSHGTANSPLHF.

The V and J genes are TRBV9 and TRBJ1-2; TRBD1 might be the D (5 bases). Between the trimmed V and J ends, which lost 6 bases and 4 bases, there was a span of 16 bases. The CDR3 sequence is 14 residues long. Looked up from germline, CDR1 is SGDLS and CDR2 is YYNGEE. The CDR3: CASTSGADPYGYTF. In DNA form, the CDR3 reads TGTGCCAGCACCAGCGGGGCAGATCCCTATGGCTACACCTTC. Combining the CDR3 with reference TRBV9 and TRBJ1-2 gives the whole variable domain DSGVTQTPKHLITATGQRVTLRCSPRSGDLSVYWYQQSLDQGLQFLIQYYNGEERAKGNILERFSAQQFPDLHSELNLSSLELGDSALYFCASTSGADPYGYTFGSGTRLTVV.

This sequence joins TRBV5-1 and TRBJ1-5, with 10 positions matching TRBD1. The J segment lost 3 bases and the V segment lost 4 bases, leaving 4 bases of the junction unmatched. Germline CDR1 SGHRS, CDR2 YFSETQ. CDR3 length: 15 amino acids. DNA of the CDR3: TGCGCCAGCAGCGTCGGGACAGGGGTCAATCAGCCCCAGCATTTT. Translation: CASSVGTGVNQPQHF.

The chain carries TRBV28 and TRBJ2-2, with D possibly being TRBD1 or TRBD2 (5 bases each). Germline CDR1 reads MDHEN; CDR2 reads SYDVKM. V lost 5 bases and J 0 bases, leaving 19 bases between the germline ends. The CDR3 loop spans 18 amino acids. The CDR3 is CASSPWDGRLSNTGELFF. For the CDR3, the DNA is TGTGCCAGCAGTCCCTGGGACGGCAGGCTCTCGAACACCGGGGAGCTGTTTTTT.

This chain links TRBV9 with TRBJ2-2, with 10 bases aligning to TRBD1. With 2 bases clipped from V and 6 bases from J, the junction kept 7 bases outside the gene matches. The CDR3 runs 16 residues. Per the germline V gene, CDR1 is SGDLS and CDR2 is YYNGEE. The CDR3 bases are TGTGCCAGCAGCGTCTCAAGACAGGGGGCAGCCGGGGAGCTGTTTTTT. It yields the protein CASSVSRQGAAGELFF.

This clone was picked up one time. This chain uses TRBV30 with TRBJ2-1; D remains ambiguous. The germline V gene encodes CDR1 GTSNPN and CDR2 SVGIG (reference sequence). This CDR3 is built from 10 residues. Trimming removed 0 bases at V and 9 bases at J, with 3 bases between. The CDR3 region is CAWSVSEQFF. DNA of the CDR3: TGTGCCTGGAGTGTAAGTGAGCAGTTCTTC.

V usage is TRBV6-1 and J usage is TRBJ1-2; 7 bases agree with TRBD1. The CDR3 is 14 residues long. Germline CDR1 and CDR2: MNHNS and SASEGT. J lost 0 bases, V lost 7 bases, and 5 bases had no gene match. CDR3 residues: CASTGQATNYGYTF. CDR3 nucleotide sequence: TGTGCCAGCACCGGACAGGCGACTAACTATGGCTACACCTTC.

The V gene is TRBV12-3 or TRBV12-4, the J gene TRBJ1-2; D is perhaps TRBD1 (6 bases). The CDR3 has 13 residues. Trimming shortened V by 6 bases and J by 8 bases, and 16 bases separated the two germline ends. The CDR3 is CASRARGPRGYTF. The CDR3 coding sequence is TGTGCCAGCAGGGCCCGGGGGCCTCGGGGCTACACCTTC.

The CDR3: CASSFRDSCNSPLHF. DNA of the CDR3: TGTGCCAGCAGCTTCCGGGACAGCTGCAATTCACCCCTCCACTTT. V and J are TRBV11-3 and TRBJ1-6, with TRBD1 matching over 7 bases. CDR3 size: 15 residues. The J segment lost 7 bases and the V segment lost 3 bases, leaving 6 bases of the junction unmatched. CDR1 SGHNT and CDR2 YENEEA come from the germline V gene.

The chain has TRBV2 and TRBJ2-5; 10 nucleotides agree with TRBD2. The CDR3 length is 13 residues. CDR1 and CDR2 (germline): SNHLY, FYNNEI. J lost 5 bases, V lost 4 bases, and 1 base had no gene match. CDR3 sequence (DNA): TGTGCCAGCAGTGGGACTAGCGGTGAGACCCAGTACTTC. Translation: CASSGTSGETQYF.

The CDR3 DNA reads TGTGCCAGCAGCCAAGACTGGAAAGAGACCCAGTACTTC. The encoded protein is CASSQDWKETQYF. The chain has TRBV4-2 and TRBJ2-5, with D hard to call. The CDR3 has 13 amino acids. Germline CDR1 reads LGHNA; CDR2 reads YNFKEQ. Deletions cut 0 bases from V and 3 bases from J, with 5 bases between.

This chain connects TRBV5-6 to TRBJ1-1; no reliable D call. The germline CDR1 and CDR2 sequences are SGHDT and YYEEEE. Trimming pared 2 bases from V and 6 bases from J, leaving 17 bases between. CDR3 length: 15 residues. CDR3 nucleotide sequence: TGTGCCAGCAGCTTTGATCGGCCCGGGGTGGCTGAAGCTTTCTTT. Protein sequence: CASSFDRPGVAEAFF.

The chain recombines TRBV19 with TRBJ1-5, with TRBD1 identical over 7 bases. The CDR3 is made up of 15 amino acids. Germline V gives CDR1 LNHDA, CDR2 SQIVND (reference sequence). The junction had 12 bases not matched to a gene; V was cut back by 5 bases and J by 8 bases. The CDR3 DNA is TGTGCCAGTAGTCCGACGGACAGGTCGTGGGAGCCCCAGCATTTT. Translation: CASSPTDRSWEPQHF.

The rearrangement joins TRBV28 to TRBJ2-7, with no clear D. The CDR3 extends over 14 amino acids. Trimming pared 8 bases from V and 1 base from J, leaving 15 bases between. Germline CDR1 MDHEN, CDR2 SYDVKM. DNA of the CDR3: TGTGCCAGCTACCCCCTGGGGTCTTCCTACGAGCAGTACTTC. Encoded protein: CASYPLGSSYEQYF.

This clone has only one observation. The genes are TRBV11-3 and TRBJ2-7; 8 nucleotides match TRBD1. The germline gives CDR1 SGHNT, CDR2 YENEEA. There are 15 residues in the CDR3. V lost 8 bases and J lost 2; bases outside the gene matches: 11. CDR3 region: CASSLRGTGPYEQYF. DNA of the CDR3: TGTGCCAGCTCCCTTAGAGGGACAGGACCCTACGAGCAGTACTTC.

This chain links TRBV6-5 with TRBJ2-1; tentatively, D is TRBD1 (6 bases). This CDR3 comprises 12 residues. Per the germline V gene, CDR1 is MNHEY and CDR2 is SVGAGI. V was clipped by 2 bases and J by 9 bases, with 8 bases between them. The CDR3, as DNA: TGTGCCAGCAGTTACCTACAGGGTGAGCAGTTCTTC. This translates into CASSYLQGEQFF.

This clone was detected once. The V call is TRBV28, the J call TRBJ1-5, with a weak D call TRBD1 (6 bases). The V gene's germline CDR1 is MDHEN and CDR2 SYDVKM. V was pared by 6 bases and J by 9 bases, with 15 bases between. The CDR3 spans 13 residues. This CDR3 is CASRRWGLGPQHF. The CDR3 DNA follows: TGTGCCAGCAGGAGATGGGGGCTAGGGCCCCAGCATTTT.

The chain links TRBV28 to TRBJ1-2; D uncertain. In germline, CDR1 is MDHEN, CDR2 SYDVKM. The V and J ends lost 7 bases and 1 base respectively, with 10 bases between them. The CDR3 consists of 13 residues. The DNA of the CDR3 is TGTGCCAGCACCCGTGTAGGTAACTATGGCTACACCTTC. Translated, it gives CASTRVGNYGYTF.

V and J are TRBV7-9 and TRBJ2-5; D unresolved. Per germline, CDR1 SEHNR and CDR2 FQNEAQ (reference sequence). This CDR3 has 15 amino acids. Trimming cost V 4 bases and J 3 bases, with 15 bases left between them. CDR3 sequence reads: CASSSRIGAEETQYF. In DNA form, the CDR3 reads TGTGCCAGCAGCTCAAGGATCGGCGCCGAAGAGACCCAGTACTTC.

The J gene is TRBJ2-7, the V gene TRBV7-9; D is possibly TRBD1 (6 bases). In germline, CDR1 is SEHNR, CDR2 FQNEAQ (reference sequence). This CDR3 is 12 amino acids long. Trimming took 4 bases from V and 5 from J, leaving 9 bases between them. The CDR3 loop reads CASSSQGNEQYF. CDR3 bases: TGTGCCAGCAGCTCACAGGGAAACGAGCAGTACTTC.

The genes are TRBV10-2 and TRBJ1-6, with D unresolved. Trimming left V 4 bases short and J 0 bases short, with 10 bases between. CDR3 length equals 16 residues. Germline CDR1 reads WSHSY; CDR2 reads SAAADI. This CDR3 is CASSGRESSYNSPLHF. In DNA form, the CDR3 reads TGCGCCAGCAGTGGACGGGAGAGCTCCTATAATTCACCCCTCCACTTT.

The chain carries TRBV27 and TRBJ1-2; D is unclear. Trimming left V 8 bases short and J 6 bases short, with 16 bases between. This CDR3 has 13 amino acids. Germline CDR1 and CDR2: MNHEY and SMNVEV (reference sequence). CDR3 sequence: CASSDSRAHGYTF. The CDR3 nucleotides are TGTGCCAGCTCCGACTCCCGAGCCCATGGCTACACCTTC.

Note on this clone: Relative to the germline gene, one junction end is altered; a read error may explain this. This chain connects TRBV28 to TRBJ2-7; the D is unclear. Germline CDR1 reads MDHEN; CDR2 reads SYDVKM. The CDR3 covers 13 residues. CDR3 sequence (DNA): TGTGCCAGTAGTTATGGGGAAGGGCTCGAGCAGTACTTC. The encoded protein is CASSYGEGLEQYF.

V usage is TRBV7-9 and J usage is TRBJ2-1, with D unclear. Germline CDR1 reads SEHNR; CDR2 reads FQNEAQ (reference sequence). Trimming removed 7 bases at V and 8 bases at J, with 12 bases between. This CDR3 region has 12 residues. The CDR3: CASTALSDEQFF. CDR3 coding DNA: TGTGCCAGCACCGCCTTAAGCGATGAGCAGTTCTTC.